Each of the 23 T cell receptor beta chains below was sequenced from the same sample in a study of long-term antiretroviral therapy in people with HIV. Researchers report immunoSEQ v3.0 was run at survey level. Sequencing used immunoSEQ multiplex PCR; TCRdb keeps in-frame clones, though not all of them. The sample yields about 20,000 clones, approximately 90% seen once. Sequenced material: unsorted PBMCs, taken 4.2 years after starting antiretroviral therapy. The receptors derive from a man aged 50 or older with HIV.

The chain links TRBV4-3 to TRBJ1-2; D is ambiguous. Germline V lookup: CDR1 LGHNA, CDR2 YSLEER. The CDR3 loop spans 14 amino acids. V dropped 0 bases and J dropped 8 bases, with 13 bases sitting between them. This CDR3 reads CASSQDLRERGYTF. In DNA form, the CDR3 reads TGCGCCAGCAGCCAAGATCTGAGGGAGCGGGGCTACACCTTC.

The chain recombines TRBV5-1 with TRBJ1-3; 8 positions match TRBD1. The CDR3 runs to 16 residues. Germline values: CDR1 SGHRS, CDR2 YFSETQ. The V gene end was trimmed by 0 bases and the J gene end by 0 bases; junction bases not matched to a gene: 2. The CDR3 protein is CASSLGGTGSGNTIYF. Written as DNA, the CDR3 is TGCGCCAGCAGCTTGGGAGGGACAGGCTCTGGAAACACCATATATTTT.

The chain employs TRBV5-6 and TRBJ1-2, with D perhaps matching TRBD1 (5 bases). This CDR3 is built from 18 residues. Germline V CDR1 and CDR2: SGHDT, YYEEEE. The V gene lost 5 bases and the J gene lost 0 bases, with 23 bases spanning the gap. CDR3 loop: CASRLGETRRTPNYGYTF. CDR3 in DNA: TGTGCCAGCAGGTTAGGGGAGACGCGTAGGACTCCTAACTATGGCTACACCTTC.

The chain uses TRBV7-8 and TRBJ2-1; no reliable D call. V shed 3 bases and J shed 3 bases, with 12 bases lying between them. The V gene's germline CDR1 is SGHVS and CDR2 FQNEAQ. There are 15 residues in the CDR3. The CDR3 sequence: CASSFLGPVYNEQFF. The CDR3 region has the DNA TGTGCCAGCAGCTTCCTAGGACCTGTCTACAATGAGCAGTTCTTC.

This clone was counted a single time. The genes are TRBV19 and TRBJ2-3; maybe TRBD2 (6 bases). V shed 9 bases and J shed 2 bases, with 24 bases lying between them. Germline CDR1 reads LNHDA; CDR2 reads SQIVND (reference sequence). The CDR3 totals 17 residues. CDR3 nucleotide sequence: TGTGCCAGGCGCTTGCTAGCGAAAATACTCAACACAGATACGCAGTATTTT. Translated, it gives CARRLLAKILNTDTQYF.

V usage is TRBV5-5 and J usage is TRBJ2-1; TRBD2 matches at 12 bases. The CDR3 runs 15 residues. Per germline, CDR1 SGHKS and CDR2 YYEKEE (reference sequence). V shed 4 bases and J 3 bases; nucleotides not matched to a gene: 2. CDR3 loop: CASSPLAGGYNEQFF. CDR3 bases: TGTGCCAGCAGCCCACTAGCGGGGGGCTACAATGAGCAGTTCTTC.

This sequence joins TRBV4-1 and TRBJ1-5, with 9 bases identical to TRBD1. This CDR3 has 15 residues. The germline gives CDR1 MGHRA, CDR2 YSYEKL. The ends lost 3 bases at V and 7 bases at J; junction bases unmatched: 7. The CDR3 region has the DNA TGCGCCAGCAGCCATAGTACAGGGGGCGGACAGCCCCAGCATTTT. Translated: CASSHSTGGGQPQHF.

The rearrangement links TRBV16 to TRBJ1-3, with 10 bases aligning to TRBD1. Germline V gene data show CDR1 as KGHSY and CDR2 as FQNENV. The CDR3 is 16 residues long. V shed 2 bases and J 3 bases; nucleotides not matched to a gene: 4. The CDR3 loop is CASSQGDRGYGNTIYF. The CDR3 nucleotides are TGTGCCAGCAGCCAAGGGGACAGGGGATATGGAAACACCATATATTTT.

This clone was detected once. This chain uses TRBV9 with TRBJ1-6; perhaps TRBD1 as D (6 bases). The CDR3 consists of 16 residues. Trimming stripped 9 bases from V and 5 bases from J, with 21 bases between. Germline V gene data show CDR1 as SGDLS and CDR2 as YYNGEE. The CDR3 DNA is TGTGCCATCCTCACCGGACAGAGATCCAATAATTCACCCCTCCACTTT. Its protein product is CAILTGQRSNNSPLHF.

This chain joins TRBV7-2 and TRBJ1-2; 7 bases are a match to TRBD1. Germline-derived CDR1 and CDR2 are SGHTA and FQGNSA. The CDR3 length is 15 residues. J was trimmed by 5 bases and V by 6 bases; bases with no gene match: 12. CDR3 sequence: CASRDNRGGIYGYTF. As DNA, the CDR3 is TGTGCCAGCAGAGACAACAGGGGAGGCATTTATGGCTACACCTTC.

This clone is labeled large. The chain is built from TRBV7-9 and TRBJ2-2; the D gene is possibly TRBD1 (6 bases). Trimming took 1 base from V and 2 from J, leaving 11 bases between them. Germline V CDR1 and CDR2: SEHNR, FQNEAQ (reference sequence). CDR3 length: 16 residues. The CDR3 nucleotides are TGTGCCAGCAGCTTAGGAGGGGACACTAACACCGGGGAGCTGTTTTTT. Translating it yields CASSLGGDTNTGELFF.

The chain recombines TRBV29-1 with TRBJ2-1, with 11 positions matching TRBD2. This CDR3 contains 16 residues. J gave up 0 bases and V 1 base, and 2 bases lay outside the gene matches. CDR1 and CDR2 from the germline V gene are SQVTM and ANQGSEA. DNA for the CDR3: TGCAGCGTTGAAGGTCTAGCGGGGGGCTCCTACAATGAGCAGTTCTTC. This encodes CSVEGLAGGSYNEQFF.

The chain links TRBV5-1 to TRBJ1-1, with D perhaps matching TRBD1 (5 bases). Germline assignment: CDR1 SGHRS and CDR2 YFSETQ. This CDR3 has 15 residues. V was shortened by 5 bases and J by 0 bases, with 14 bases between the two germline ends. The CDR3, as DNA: TGCGCCAGCAGGGGGGTGAAGGGTTTGAACACTGAAGCTTTCTTT. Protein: CASRGVKGLNTEAFF.

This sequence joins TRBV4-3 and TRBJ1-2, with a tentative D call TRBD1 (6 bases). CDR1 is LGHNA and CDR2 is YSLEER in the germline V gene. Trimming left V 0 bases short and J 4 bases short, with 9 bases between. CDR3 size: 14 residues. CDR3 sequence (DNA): TGCGCCAGCAGCCAAGATGAACAGGGCTATGGCTACACCTTC. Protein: CASSQDEQGYGYTF.

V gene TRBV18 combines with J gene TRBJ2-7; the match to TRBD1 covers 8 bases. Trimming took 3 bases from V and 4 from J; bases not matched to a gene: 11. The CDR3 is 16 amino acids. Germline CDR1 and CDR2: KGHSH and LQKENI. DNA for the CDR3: TGTGCCAGCTCACCGGGGTCGACAGGGGATGTTTACGAGCAGTACTTC. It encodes CASSPGSTGDVYEQYF.

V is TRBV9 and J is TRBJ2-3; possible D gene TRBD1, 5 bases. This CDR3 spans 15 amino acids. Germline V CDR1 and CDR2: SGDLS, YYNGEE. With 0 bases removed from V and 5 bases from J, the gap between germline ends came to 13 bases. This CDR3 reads CASSVGPGKGDTQYF. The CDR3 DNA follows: TGTGCCAGCAGCGTAGGACCAGGGAAGGGAGATACGCAGTATTTT.

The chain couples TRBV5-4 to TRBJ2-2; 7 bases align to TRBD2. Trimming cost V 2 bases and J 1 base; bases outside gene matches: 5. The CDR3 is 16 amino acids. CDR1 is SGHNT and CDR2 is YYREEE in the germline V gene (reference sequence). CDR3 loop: CASSFRASGNTGELFF. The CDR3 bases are TGTGCCAGCAGCTTCCGTGCTAGCGGGAACACCGGGGAGCTGTTTTTT.

CDR3 sequence: CASSSRDRGHEKLFF. CDR3 bases: TGTGCCAGCAGCTCGCGGGACAGGGGGCATGAAAAACTGTTTTTT. The J gene is TRBJ1-4, the V gene TRBV13; TRBD1 aligns across 12 bases. The CDR3 extends over 15 amino acids. V lost 4 bases and J lost 6; bases outside the gene matches: 3. CDR1 is PRHDT, CDR2 FYEKMQ, per germline (reference sequence).

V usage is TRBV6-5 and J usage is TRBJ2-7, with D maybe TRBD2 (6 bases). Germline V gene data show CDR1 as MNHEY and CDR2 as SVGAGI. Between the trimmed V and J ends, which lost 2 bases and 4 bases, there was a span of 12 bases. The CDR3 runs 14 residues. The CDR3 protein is CASSYHGTAYEQYF. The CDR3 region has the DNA TGTGCCAGCAGTTACCACGGGACTGCGTACGAGCAGTACTTC.

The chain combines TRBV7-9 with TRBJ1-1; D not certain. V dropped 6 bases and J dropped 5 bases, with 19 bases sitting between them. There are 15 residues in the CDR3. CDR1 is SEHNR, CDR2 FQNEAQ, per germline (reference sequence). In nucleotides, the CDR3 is TGTGCCAGCAGTTCTCGGGCCTCCGCGGGAACTGAAGCTTTCTTT. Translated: CASSSRASAGTEAFF.

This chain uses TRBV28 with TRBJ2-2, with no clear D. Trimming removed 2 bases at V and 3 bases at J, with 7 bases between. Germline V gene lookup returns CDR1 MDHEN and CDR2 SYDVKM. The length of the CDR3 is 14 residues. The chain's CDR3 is CASSLHRDTGELFF. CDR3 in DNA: TGTGCCAGCAGTTTACATCGGGACACCGGGGAGCTGTTTTTT.

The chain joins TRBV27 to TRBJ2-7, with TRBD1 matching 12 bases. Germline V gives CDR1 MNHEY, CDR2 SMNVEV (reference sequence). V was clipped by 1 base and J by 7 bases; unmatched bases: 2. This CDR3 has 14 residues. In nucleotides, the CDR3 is TGTGCCAGCAGTTTATGGGACAGGGGGCGAGAGCAGTACTTC. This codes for CASSLWDRGREQYF.

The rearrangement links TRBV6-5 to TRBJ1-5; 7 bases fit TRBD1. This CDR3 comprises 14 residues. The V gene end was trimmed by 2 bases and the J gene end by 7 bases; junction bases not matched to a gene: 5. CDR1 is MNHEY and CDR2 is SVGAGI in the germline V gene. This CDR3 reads CASSYAGGGQPQHF. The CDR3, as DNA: TGTGCCAGCAGTTACGCAGGGGGGGGACAGCCCCAGCATTTT.